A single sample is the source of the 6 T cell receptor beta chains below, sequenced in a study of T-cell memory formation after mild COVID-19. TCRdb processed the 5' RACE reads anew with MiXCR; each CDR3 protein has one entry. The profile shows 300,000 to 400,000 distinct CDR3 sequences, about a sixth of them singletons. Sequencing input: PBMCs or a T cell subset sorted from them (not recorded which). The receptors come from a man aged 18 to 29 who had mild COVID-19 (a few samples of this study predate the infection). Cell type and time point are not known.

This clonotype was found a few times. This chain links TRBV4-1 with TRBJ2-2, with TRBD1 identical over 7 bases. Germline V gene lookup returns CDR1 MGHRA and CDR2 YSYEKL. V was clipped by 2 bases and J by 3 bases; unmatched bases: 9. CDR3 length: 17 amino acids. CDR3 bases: TGCGCCAGCAGCCAAAGCCAGACAGGGTTAGACACCGGGGAGCTGTTTTTT. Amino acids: CASSQSQTGLDTGELFF.

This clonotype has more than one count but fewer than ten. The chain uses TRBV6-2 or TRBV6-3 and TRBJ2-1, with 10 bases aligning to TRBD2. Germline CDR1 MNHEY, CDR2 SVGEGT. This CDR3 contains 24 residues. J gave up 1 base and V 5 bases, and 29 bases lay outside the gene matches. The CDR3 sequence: CASSARVGQALAGVSFESYNEQFF. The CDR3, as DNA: TGTGCCAGCAGTGCTCGAGTGGGACAGGCCCTAGCGGGGGTCTCTTTCGAGTCCTACAATGAGCAGTTCTTC.

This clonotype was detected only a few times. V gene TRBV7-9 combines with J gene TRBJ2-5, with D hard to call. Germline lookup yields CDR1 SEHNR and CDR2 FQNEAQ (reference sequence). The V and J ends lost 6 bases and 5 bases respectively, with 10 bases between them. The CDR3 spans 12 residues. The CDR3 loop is CASSIGWETQYF. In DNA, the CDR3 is TGTGCCAGCAGTATTGGTTGGGAGACCCAGTACTTC. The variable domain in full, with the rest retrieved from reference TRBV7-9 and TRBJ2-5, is DTGVSQNPRHKITKRGQNVTFRCDPISEHNRLYWYRQTLGQGPEFLTYFQNEAQLEKSRLLSDRFSAERPKGSFSTLEIQRTEQGDSAMYLCASSIGWETQYFGPGTRLLVL.

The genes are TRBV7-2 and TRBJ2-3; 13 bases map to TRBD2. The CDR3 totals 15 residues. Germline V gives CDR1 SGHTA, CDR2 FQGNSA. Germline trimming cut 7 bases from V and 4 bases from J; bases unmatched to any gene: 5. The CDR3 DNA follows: TGTGCCAGCACCGTACTAGCGGGAGGGGCAGATACGCAGTATTTT. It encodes CASTVLAGGADTQYF.

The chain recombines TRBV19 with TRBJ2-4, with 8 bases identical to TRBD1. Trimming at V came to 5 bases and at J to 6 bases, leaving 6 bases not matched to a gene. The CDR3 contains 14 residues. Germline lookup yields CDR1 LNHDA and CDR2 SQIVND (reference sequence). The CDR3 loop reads CASSHRGDRNIQYF. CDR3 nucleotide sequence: TGTGCCAGTAGTCACAGGGGGGACAGAAACATTCAGTACTTC.

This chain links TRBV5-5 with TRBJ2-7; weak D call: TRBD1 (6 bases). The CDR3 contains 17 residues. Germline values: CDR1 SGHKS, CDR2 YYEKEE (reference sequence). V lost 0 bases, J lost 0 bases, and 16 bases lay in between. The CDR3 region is CASSLAGVHRSSYEQYV. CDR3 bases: TGTGCCAGCAGCTTGGCAGGGGTACATAGGAGCTCCTACGAGCAGTACGTC.